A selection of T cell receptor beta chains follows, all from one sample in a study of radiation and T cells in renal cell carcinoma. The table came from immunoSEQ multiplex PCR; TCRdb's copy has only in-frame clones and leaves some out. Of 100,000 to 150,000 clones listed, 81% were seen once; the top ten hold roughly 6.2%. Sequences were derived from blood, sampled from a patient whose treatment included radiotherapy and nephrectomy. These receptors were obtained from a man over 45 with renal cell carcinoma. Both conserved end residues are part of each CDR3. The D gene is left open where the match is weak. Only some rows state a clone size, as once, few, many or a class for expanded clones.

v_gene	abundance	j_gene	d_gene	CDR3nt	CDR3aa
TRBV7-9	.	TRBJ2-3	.	TGTGCCAGCAGCCATCCCAGTAAAGATACGCAGTATTTT	CASSHPSKDTQYF
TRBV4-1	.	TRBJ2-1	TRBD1	TGCGCCAGCAGCCAAGGGTGGACAGGGGCTTCCTACAATGAGCAGTTCTTC	CASSQGWTGASYNEQFF
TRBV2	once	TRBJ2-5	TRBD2	TGTGCCAGCAGTCCTGGACTAGCGGGCGTGGAGACCCAGTACTTC	CASSPGLAGVETQYF
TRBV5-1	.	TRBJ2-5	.	TGCGCCAGCAGCTTGGAATGGGGGGAGACCCAGTACTTC	CASSLEWGETQYF
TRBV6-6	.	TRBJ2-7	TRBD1	TGTGCCAGCAGCCTAGGGACAGGGCGGTACGAGCAGTACTTC	CASSLGTGRYEQYF
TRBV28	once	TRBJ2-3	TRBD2	TGTGCCAGCAGTTTAAACAGCGGGGGGACCTACACAGATACGCAGTATTTT	CASSLNSGGTYTDTQYF
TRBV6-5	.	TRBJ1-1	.	TGTGCCAGCAGGCGGACGGACTACACTGAAGCTTTCTTT	CASRRTDYTEAFF
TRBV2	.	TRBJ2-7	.	TGTGCCAGCAGTGAGGAGCTAGCTGTCACCGAGCAGTACTTC	CASSEELAVTEQYF
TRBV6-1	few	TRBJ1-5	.	TGTGCCAGCAGTGAACTGGGGGTTCATAGCAATCAGCCCCAGCATTTT	CASSELGVHSNQPQHF
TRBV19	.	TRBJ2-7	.	TGTGCCAGCGCAACGGACAGCCAAAGCTCCTACGAGCAGTACTTC	CASATDSQSSYEQYF
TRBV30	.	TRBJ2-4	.	TGTGCCTGGAACGGTCAGGGACTAGCCAAAAACATTCAGTACTTC	CAWNGQGLAKNIQYF
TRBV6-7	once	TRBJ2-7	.	TGTGCCAGCAGTTACCCCGGGCCCTTGCGGCGCTACGAGCAGTACTTC	CASSYPGPLRRYEQYF
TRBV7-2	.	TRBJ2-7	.	TGTGCCAGCAGCCACCGGGGGGCGGTATACGAGCAGTACTTC	CASSHRGAVYEQYF
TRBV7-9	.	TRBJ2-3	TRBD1	TGTGCCAGCAGCTCATCCGGGACAGGGTTATCAGATACGCAGTATTTT	CASSSSGTGLSDTQYF
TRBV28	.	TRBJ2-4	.	TGTGCCAGCGTAAAGGCACGGATAGCCAAAAACATTCAGTACTTC	CASVKARIAKNIQYF
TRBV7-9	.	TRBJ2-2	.	TGTGCCAGCAGCTTAGTCGGGACGCAAGAGAACACCGGGGAGCTGTTTTTT	CASSLVGTQENTGELFF
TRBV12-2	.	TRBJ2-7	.	TGTGCAAGTCGGTTTCAGGTAGCGGCAAGGAGCGAGCAGTACTTC	CASRFQVAARSEQYF
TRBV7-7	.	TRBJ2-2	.	TGTGCTAGCTCACGAGAGTTTAATGCCGGGGAGCTGTTTTTT	CASSREFNAGELFF
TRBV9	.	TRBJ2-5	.	TGTGCCAGCAGCGTAGATCGTCAGGGGCGCACGGAGACCCAGTACTTC	CASSVDRQGRTETQYF
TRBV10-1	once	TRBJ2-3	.	TGCGCCAGCTCCTTGGCCGATACGCAGTATTTT	CASSLADTQYF
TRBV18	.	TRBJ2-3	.	TGTGCCAGCTCACGTATAGAGGGGATAGATACGCAGTATTTT	CASSRIEGIDTQYF
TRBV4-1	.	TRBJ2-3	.	TGCGCCAGCAGCCAAGGAGGTGGTCGCAGCACAGATACGCAGTATTTT	CASSQGGGRSTDTQYF
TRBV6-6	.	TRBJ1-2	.	TGTGCCAGCAGTTACCAGGGTTTCGTCGGCTACACCTTC	CASSYQGFVGYTF